These T cell receptor beta chains were read from a single sample in a study of T cell responses to AZD1222 COVID-19 vaccine. Some clones are missing from TCRdb's copy, which holds only in-frame ones; the method was immunoSEQ multiplex PCR. The sample includes approximately 120,000 clones, more than 75% of them seen just once. Material: peripheral blood, obtained on day 0 of AZD1222 vaccination. The receptors come from an adult in good health. The conserved cysteine and the conserved F or W are not part of the CDR3 here.

V	J	CDR3
TRBV7-9	TRBJ1-4	ASSLVPDRGEKLF
TRBV27	TRBJ1-1	ASSPLDRLNTEAF
TRBV6-1	TRBJ2-1	ASSERPQGHNEQF
TRBV5-4	TRBJ2-7	ASSRDRSSYEQY
TRBV5-1	TRBJ1-1	ASTPIERTGAEAF
TRBV5-1	TRBJ1-4	ASSEGQGATNEKLF
TRBV19	TRBJ1-4	ASSKHRDEKLF
TRBV7-3	TRBJ2-7	ASSLNTGQAHEQY
TRBV4-2	TRBJ2-5	ASSQASGVPQETQY
TRBV7-8	TRBJ1-1	ASSSEGGLTNTEAF
TRBV12-3/TRBV12-4	TRBJ1-1	ASNPGPNTEAF
TRBV6-2/TRBV6-3	TRBJ2-1	ASSYSIQGYPPSKGQF
TRBV7-9	TRBJ2-2	ASSAAGRSFINTGELF
TRBV30	TRBJ2-6	AWRGRSSGANVLT
TRBV2	TRBJ2-2	ASRKETNTGELF
TRBV9	TRBJ1-2	ASSSLGQGHNYGYT
TRBV5-8	TRBJ2-1	ASSLAGSDEQF
TRBV9	TRBJ1-1	ASSALDRNTEAF
TRBV5-5	TRBJ2-3	ASSLEGRTDTQY
TRBV7-2	TRBJ1-4	ASSSRGDEKLF
TRBV25-1	TRBJ2-3	ASSDAGSSTDTQY
TRBV6-2/TRBV6-3	TRBJ1-1	ASSSRGAHTEAF
TRBV5-1	TRBJ1-2	ASSLESPNYGYT
TRBV19	TRBJ1-6	ASTENNSPLH
TRBV27	TRBJ1-1	ASGLMDDYTEAF
TRBV7-2	TRBJ2-7	ASSAGTGGEQY
TRBV19	TRBJ1-6	ASGTGGQNSPLH
TRBV18	TRBJ2-2	ASSPPNGLTGELF
TRBV11-1	TRBJ1-1	ASRLTGESTEAF
TRBV30	TRBJ1-5	AWDTGRNQPQH
TRBV12-5	TRBJ2-7	ASGAREQY
TRBV6-6	TRBJ2-7	ASAGTGLYEQY
TRBV5-1	TRBJ2-3	ASSLGAARDTDTQY
TRBV4-3	TRBJ2-2	ASSQEVPGAMNTGELF
TRBV5-6	TRBJ2-7	ASSLGSVGEQY
TRBV3-1/TRBV3-2	TRBJ2-7	ASSPQLAGGIYEQY
TRBV5-1	TRBJ1-1	ASSLSSPGTEAF
TRBV5-4	TRBJ1-2	ASSSNREPKDGYT
TRBV3-1/TRBV3-2	TRBJ2-5	ASSHLTPFGETQY
TRBV18	TRBJ2-4	ASSLFTNNIQY
TRBV15	TRBJ1-2	ATSRAAQNYGYT
TRBV27	TRBJ2-1	ASSTPRGRGPYNEQF
TRBV18	TRBJ2-7	ASSHSAYEQY
TRBV19	TRBJ2-7	ASSIKAGRSNEQY
TRBV2	TRBJ2-3	ASSIGRLGGGAGDTQY
TRBV10-1	TRBJ2-2	ASSGVVPRDTGELF